What follows are 21 T cell receptor beta chains derived from one specimen sequenced in a study of OX40 agonist ivuxolimab in advanced cancers. Profiling relied on immunoSEQ multiplex PCR, and the TCRdb table lists in-frame clones only, not all of them. Here the sample spans about 64,000 clones, roughly 90% being singletons. Sample: CD4+ or CD8+ T cells sorted from blood, taken in a trial of the OX40 agonist ivuxolimab. The receptors stem from an adult with an advanced solid tumor such as melanoma, head and neck, liver or kidney cancer.

The chain uses TRBV6-1 and TRBJ1-3; 7 positions agree with TRBD1. In germline, CDR1 is MNHNS, CDR2 SASEGT. V dropped 9 bases and J dropped 0; count of bases not matched to a gene: 8. This CDR3 is 15 amino acids long. The CDR3 sequence: CASQRDRSSGNTIYF. In nucleotides, the CDR3 is TGTGCCAGTCAAAGGGACAGAAGCTCTGGAAACACCATATATTTT.

The chain joins TRBV19 to TRBJ2-5; D may be TRBD2 (5 bases). Trimming cost V 4 bases and J 5 bases, with 20 bases left between them. This CDR3 is built from 16 residues. CDR1 and CDR2 (germline): LNHDA, SQIVND (reference sequence). The CDR3 loop is CASSRVRAGNEETQYF. The CDR3 DNA follows: TGTGCCAGTAGTAGGGTCCGCGCCGGGAATGAGGAGACCCAGTACTTC.

The chain uses TRBV6-1 and TRBJ1-1; TRBD1 matches 7 bases. CDR3 length equals 14 residues. Germline values: CDR1 MNHNS, CDR2 SASEGT. The junction had 0 bases not matched to a gene; V was cut back by 1 base and J by 1 base. The CDR3 here is CASSEGDRNTEAFF. The CDR3 DNA follows: TGTGCCAGCAGTGAAGGGGACAGGAACACTGAAGCTTTCTTT.

The gene calls are TRBV19 and TRBJ2-3; D gene unclear. Looked up from germline, CDR1 is LNHDA and CDR2 is SQIVND (reference sequence). This CDR3 has 11 residues. The V and J ends lost 8 bases and 6 bases respectively, with 9 bases between them. CDR3 nucleotide sequence: TGTGCCAGTTCCCTAGTCGATACGCAGTATTTT. Residues: CASSLVDTQYF.

This clone appeared a single time. The DNA for the CDR3 is TGCGCCAGCAGCTTGATGGGGACGGCTAATGAAAAACTGTTTTTT. It specifies CASSLMGTANEKLFF. V usage is TRBV5-1 and J usage is TRBJ1-4; D is possibly TRBD1 (5 bases). The CDR3 sequence is 15 residues long. Germline V gene data show CDR1 as SGHRS and CDR2 as YFSETQ. The V and J ends lost 1 base and 3 bases respectively, with 10 bases between them.

The chain combines TRBV19 with TRBJ2-4; D may be TRBD1 (5 bases). The germline V gene encodes CDR1 LNHDA and CDR2 SQIVND (reference sequence). V lost 5 bases and J 6 bases, leaving 8 bases between the germline ends. The CDR3 consists of 12 residues. The CDR3 nucleotides read TGTGCCAGTAGTGCGCAGGGAAACATTCAGTACTTC. Amino acids: CASSAQGNIQYF.

The V call is TRBV30, the J call TRBJ1-5, with TRBD1 identical over 11 bases. Germline assignment: CDR1 GTSNPN and CDR2 SVGIG (reference sequence). The CDR3 runs to 15 residues. J was trimmed by 6 bases and V by 0 bases; bases with no gene match: 4. This chain's CDR3 is CAWSVLGTGGQPQHF. The DNA of the CDR3 is TGTGCCTGGAGTGTACTCGGGACAGGGGGTCAGCCCCAGCATTTT.

About this clone: At one of its ends the junction is not consistent with the germline gene, which may arise from a read error. The chain couples TRBV30 to TRBJ1-1; 7 bases are a match to TRBD1. The germline gives CDR1 GTSNPN, CDR2 SVGIG (reference sequence). The CDR3 is made up of 15 amino acids. CDR3 protein: CAWSVYGTVKTEAFF. The CDR3 nucleotides read TGTGCCTGGAGTGTCTATGGGACAGTGAAAACTGAAGCTTTCTTT.

The chain recombines TRBV9 with TRBJ2-3; D possibly corresponds to TRBD2 (5 bases). The CDR3 sequence is 16 residues long. Trimming shortened V by 4 bases and J by 5 bases, and 20 bases separated the two germline ends. CDR1 is SGDLS, CDR2 YYNGEE, per germline. This chain's CDR3 is CASSRGLKGVEDTQYF. The CDR3 bases are TGTGCCAGCAGCAGAGGGCTTAAGGGAGTGGAAGATACGCAGTATTTT.

The chain uses TRBV6-5 and TRBJ2-5, with D possibly TRBD2 on 6 matching bases. The CDR3 covers 14 residues. Germline V gene lookup returns CDR1 MNHEY and CDR2 SVGAGI. Trimming pared 6 bases from V and 4 bases from J, leaving 15 bases between. The chain's CDR3 is CASRGGRLLETQYF. CDR3 sequence (DNA): TGTGCCAGCAGAGGAGGGCGCTTGTTAGAGACCCAGTACTTC.

Concerning this clone: The junction departs from the called germline gene at one end, perhaps through a read error. V usage is TRBV15 and J usage is TRBJ2-3, with D unresolved. This CDR3 contains 15 residues. Germline CDR1 reads LNHNV; CDR2 reads YYDKDF (reference sequence). Written as DNA, the CDR3 is TGTGCCGCCAGCAGAGCTCTGGCGTTAACAGATACGCAGTATTTT. Translating gives CAASRALALTDTQYF.

The V call is TRBV2, the J call TRBJ2-6; 8 bases agree with TRBD1. Germline assignment: CDR1 SNHLY and CDR2 FYNNEI. The length of the CDR3 is 17 residues. The V and J ends lost 7 bases and 0 bases, in that order; junction bases with no gene match: 8. In DNA, the CDR3 is TGTGCCAGCAAATTACTAACAGGGGGCTCTGGGGCCAACGTCCTGACTTTC. Protein product: CASKLLTGGSGANVLTF.

This clone was picked up one time. The DNA of the CDR3 is TGTGCCAGCAGAGACATGTCCGGGGAGCTGTTTTTT. Amino acid sequence: CASRDMSGELFF. The V call is TRBV6-4, the J call TRBJ2-2; no definite D call. The CDR3 extends over 12 amino acids. V lost 6 bases and J 6 bases, leaving 8 bases between the germline ends. Germline values: CDR1 MRHNA, CDR2 SNTAGT.

This chain uses TRBV5-4 with TRBJ2-2; D may be TRBD1 (7 bases). From germline, CDR1 is SGHNT and CDR2 YYREEE (reference sequence). CDR3 length: 17 residues. Trimming shortened V by 0 bases and J by 6 bases, and 18 bases separated the two germline ends. CDR3 loop: CASSLAFGGGSSGELFF. The DNA of the CDR3 is TGTGCCAGCAGCTTGGCCTTCGGAGGGGGCAGCTCCGGGGAGCTGTTTTTT.

The rearrangement joins TRBV29-1 to TRBJ2-2; weak D call: TRBD1 (5 bases). CDR3 length: 14 amino acids. Germline V gene lookup returns CDR1 SQVTM and CDR2 ANQGSEA. The V and J ends lost 2 bases and 2 bases respectively, with 9 bases between them. CDR3 protein: CSVEPQGNTGELFF. The CDR3 nucleotides read TGCAGCGTTGAACCGCAGGGTAACACCGGGGAGCTGTTTTTT.

The rearrangement joins TRBV12-5 to TRBJ1-4; a weak D match, TRBD1 (5 bases). CDR3 size: 16 residues. V lost 0 bases and J lost 7, with 15 bases in between. Germline assignment: CDR1 LGHNT and CDR2 FRNRAP. The CDR3 bases are TGTGCTAGTGGTTTGGTACCCGGGACCTCGATTGAAAAACTGTTTTTT. Its translation is CASGLVPGTSIEKLFF.

The gene calls are TRBV4-3 and TRBJ2-2, with unresolved D. The CDR3 is made up of 18 amino acids. V was trimmed by 0 bases and J by 0 bases, leaving 14 bases between them. Germline loops: CDR1 LGHNA, CDR2 YSLEER. DNA for the CDR3: TGCGCCAGCAGCCAAGATGTGCCAGCTGCCGCGAACACCGGGGAGCTGTTTTTT. This sequence encodes CASSQDVPAAANTGELFF.

The CDR3 DNA follows: TGTGCCAGCAGCGTAGGCGGAAACTCCTACAATGAGCAGTTCTTC. Encoded protein: CASSVGGNSYNEQFF. J is TRBJ2-1 and V is TRBV9; no definite D call. The CDR3 totals 15 residues. V lost 0 bases and J 0 bases, leaving 7 bases between the germline ends. Germline loops: CDR1 SGDLS, CDR2 YYNGEE.

This chain joins TRBV19 and TRBJ2-5, with 11 bases aligning to TRBD2. Germline CDR1 reads LNHDA; CDR2 reads SQIVND (reference sequence). The CDR3 consists of 16 residues. The trim removed 4 bases at V and 2 bases at J, leaving 6 bases unmatched. The CDR3 DNA reads as TGTGCCAGTAGTAAAGGGACTAGCGGACTTCAAGAGACCCAGTACTTC. Its translation: CASSKGTSGLQETQYF.

There are a few counts of this clone. The chain couples TRBV4-3 to TRBJ1-1; D gene uncertain. V was cut by 1 base and J by 1 base, with 10 bases left in between. The CDR3 runs 15 residues. Germline CDR1 LGHNA, CDR2 YSLEER. This CDR3 reads CASSQVNRRNTEAFF. The CDR3, as DNA: TGCGCCAGCAGCCAAGTTAACCGGAGGAACACTGAAGCTTTCTTT.

The J gene is TRBJ2-7, the V gene TRBV11-3; D is undetermined. This CDR3 contains 16 residues. Per germline, CDR1 SGHNT and CDR2 YENEEA. Trimming shortened V by 2 bases and J by 6 bases, and 20 bases separated the two germline ends. The CDR3 spells CASSLTVGRRPSEQYF. The CDR3 DNA reads TGTGCCAGCAGCTTAACCGTTGGACGCCGGCCTTCCGAGCAGTACTTC.